The 13 T cell receptor beta chains reported below all come from one sample, sequenced in a study of PD-L1 blockade in urothelial cancer. Measured with immunoSEQ multiplex PCR; TCRdb has only the in-frame clones, and not every one. The data contain tens of thousands of clones, around 84% of them singletons. Here the sequenced sample was PBMCs, taken around atezolizumab (anti-PD-L1) treatment. The receptor source for this set is a man aged 60 to 69 with urothelial cancer.

The chain employs TRBV5-1 and TRBJ2-7, with 10 bases matching TRBD1. The length of the CDR3 is 14 residues. V shed 4 bases, J shed 5 bases, and the junction held 6 bases outside the gene matches. Germline loops: CDR1 SGHRS, CDR2 YFSETQ. CDR3 in amino acids: CASSIRQGADEQYF. CDR3 in DNA: TGCGCCAGCAGCATAAGACAGGGGGCGGACGAGCAGTACTTC. The complete variable domain, with remaining parts taken from reference TRBV5-1 and TRBJ2-7, reads KAGVTQTPRYLIKTRGQQVTLSCSPISGHRSVSWYQQTPGQGLQFLFEYFSETQRNKGNFPGRFSGRQFSNSRSEMNVSTLELGDSALYLCASSIRQGADEQYFGPGTRLTVT.

The rearrangement links TRBV6-5 to TRBJ1-5, with D hard to call. The germline V gene encodes CDR1 MNHEY and CDR2 SVGAGI. V lost 8 bases to trimming and J lost 1 base, with 12 bases between them. The CDR3 runs to 14 residues. The CDR3 bases are TGTGCCAGCGCTTACCCGGGGAGCAATCAGCCCCAGCATTTT. This encodes CASAYPGSNQPQHF.

The chain recombines TRBV5-6 with TRBJ2-7; 10 positions agree with TRBD1. CDR3 size: 18 residues. CDR1 SGHDT and CDR2 YYEEEE come from the germline V gene. V lost 3 bases and J lost 10; bases outside the gene matches: 22. The CDR3 reads CASSSTGGWGRTPTSQYF. The DNA of the CDR3 is TGTGCCAGCAGCTCGACAGGGGGCTGGGGTAGAACTCCTACGAGCCAGTACTTC.

V is TRBV6-1 and J is TRBJ2-7; unclear D gene. From germline, CDR1 is MNHNS and CDR2 SASEGT. With 6 bases removed from V and 5 bases from J, the gap between germline ends came to 14 bases. The CDR3 has 13 amino acids. The CDR3 bases are TGTGCCAGCAGAGTGGTGTCCCGGGACGAGCAGTACTTC. Residues: CASRVVSRDEQYF.

This clone was recorded a few times. This chain uses TRBV21-1 with TRBJ2-7; the table names TRBD1, a call not compared with the DNA. TRBV21-1 is designated a pseudogene. CDR3 length: 13 amino acids. CDR3 DNA sequence: TGTGCCAGCAGCCAGGACAGTTCCTACGAGCAGTACTTC. Encoded protein: CASSQDSSYEQYF.

The rearrangement joins TRBV6-4 to TRBJ2-5, with a weak D call TRBD1 (7 bases). Trimming removed 2 bases from V and 5 bases from J, with 12 bases in between. Germline CDR1 reads MRHNA; CDR2 reads SNTAGT. The length of the CDR3 is 14 residues. Written as DNA, the CDR3 is TGTGCCAGCAGTGACGGAGGGGGCGCGGAGACCCAGTACTTC. It yields the protein CASSDGGGAETQYF.

In regard to this clone: The junction differs from germline at one of its ends, possibly a read error. V usage is TRBV29-1 and J usage is TRBJ2-3; TRBD1 matches at 10 bases. The germline CDR1 and CDR2 sequences are SQVTM and ANQGSEA. CDR3 length: 19 residues. CDR3: CSVEVRTGGIVTSTDTQYF. In DNA, the CDR3 is TGCAGCGTGGAAGTTCGGACAGGGGGGATTGTAACTAGCACAGATACGCAGTATTTT.

The CDR3 DNA reads as TGTGCCAGCAGAATCGACAGGAACACTGAAGCTTTCTTT. This codes for CASRIDRNTEAFF. J is TRBJ1-1 and V is TRBV7-2; D might be TRBD1 (5 bases). Between the trimmed V and J ends, which lost 6 bases and 1 base, there was a span of 9 bases. From germline, CDR1 is SGHTA and CDR2 FQGNSA. This CDR3 is built from 13 residues. Using reference TRBV7-2 and TRBJ1-1 for the parts outside the CDR3, the full variable domain is GAGVSQSPSNKVTEKGKDVELRCDPISGHTALYWYRQSLGQGLEFLIYFQGNSAPDKSGLPSDRFSAERTGGSVSTLTIQRTQQEDSAVYLCASRIDRNTEAFFGQGTRLTVV.

V usage is TRBV5-1 and J usage is TRBJ2-1; 7 bases are a match to TRBD1. The V gene end was trimmed by 6 bases and the J gene end by 8 bases; junction bases not matched to a gene: 17. The germline gives CDR1 SGHRS, CDR2 YFSETQ. CDR3 length equals 16 residues. CDR3 amino acids: CASTKGQALSIDEQFF. Here the CDR3 DNA reads TGCGCCAGCACCAAAGGACAGGCTTTGTCAATCGATGAGCAGTTCTTC.

The chain recombines TRBV5-1 with TRBJ2-5; TRBD2 agrees at 7 bases. V lost 1 base to trimming and J lost 4 bases; unmatched junction nucleotides: 10. The V gene's germline CDR1 is SGHRS and CDR2 YFSETQ. CDR3 length: 16 amino acids. The CDR3 protein is CASSLLGGELSETQYF. CDR3 sequence (DNA): TGCGCCAGCAGCTTGCTTGGGGGGGAATTGTCAGAGACCCAGTACTTC.

The CDR3 reads CASSYTNLQDNYGYTF. The CDR3 coding sequence is TGTGCCAGCAGTTACACCAATCTACAGGATAACTATGGCTACACCTTC. V usage is TRBV6-6 and J usage is TRBJ1-2; weak D call: TRBD1 (5 bases). V was cut by 2 bases and J by 1 base, with 14 bases left in between. The length of the CDR3 is 16 residues. CDR1 MNHNY and CDR2 SVGAGI come from the germline V gene (reference sequence).

The chain combines TRBV5-4 with TRBJ1-1; TRBD1 matches 7 bases. With 3 bases clipped from V and 4 bases from J, the junction kept 6 bases outside the gene matches. The germline CDR1 and CDR2 sequences are SGHNT and YYREEE (reference sequence). The CDR3 is made up of 14 amino acids. The CDR3 sequence: CASSWDRGFTEAFF. In nucleotides, the CDR3 is TGTGCCAGCAGCTGGGACAGAGGGTTCACTGAAGCTTTCTTT.

By share of the sample, this clone is large. This chain joins TRBV11-3 and TRBJ2-3; D may be TRBD2 (6 bases). The germline V gene encodes CDR1 SGHNT and CDR2 YENEEA. V lost 5 bases to trimming and J lost 4 bases, with 13 bases between them. The CDR3 sequence is 14 residues long. Written as DNA, the CDR3 is TGTGCCAGCAGCCTGACTAGTTCCTCAGATACGCAGTATTTT. Translated, it gives CASSLTSSSDTQYF. The full variable domain, its missing parts supplied by reference TRBV11-3 and TRBJ2-3, is EAGVVQSPRYKIIEKKQPVAFWCNPISGHNTLYWYLQNLGQGPELLIRYENEEAVDDSQLPKDRFSAERLKGVDSTLKIQPAELGDSAVYLCASSLTSSSDTQYFGPGTRLTVL.